Following are 27 T cell receptor beta chains from one sample sequenced in a study of molecular identifiers for immune sequencing clone quantification. TCRdb reprocessed the PCR reads with MiXCR, giving one entry per CDR3 protein. The sample lists approximately 630,000 distinct CDR3 sequences, 25% occurring once. Source material: naive CD8+ T cells from blood, with Jurkat cell RNA spiked in. The subset denotes: FACS-sorted CD8+CD4-CCR7+CD45RA+ naive T cells. The receptor set was obtained from a human donor in good health. Some libraries in this study had Jurkat cell RNA spiked in.

The sample holds a few counts of this clonotype. This chain links TRBV6-2 or TRBV6-3 with TRBJ1-5; perhaps TRBD1 as D (5 bases). From germline, CDR1 is MNHEY and CDR2 SVGEGT. The ends were cut back, 3 bases at V and 5 bases at J, with 14 bases in the middle. CDR3 size: 15 residues. Here the CDR3 DNA reads TGTGCCAGCAGTTATGATTGGACACTTTATCAGCCCCAGCATTTT. It encodes CASSYDWTLYQPQHF.

As regards this clonotype: The junction does not match germline at one end; this may be a read error. The gene calls are TRBV28 and TRBJ1-1; D gene uncertain. This CDR3 region has 16 residues. Germline loops: CDR1 MDHEN, CDR2 SYDVKM. CDR3 in DNA: TGTGCCAGCAGTTTCCGAGGCGCAGGAGAGAACACTAAAGCTTTCTTT. As protein: CASSFRGAGENTKAFF.

The genes are TRBV13 and TRBJ2-1; 13 positions match TRBD2. J gave up 3 bases and V 4 bases, and 9 bases lay outside the gene matches. CDR1 and CDR2 from the germline V gene are PRHDT and FYEKMQ (reference sequence). This CDR3 spans 18 amino acids. This CDR3 is CASSSRTSGGLNYNEQFF. The CDR3 DNA follows: TGTGCCAGCAGCTCCCGGACTAGCGGGGGCCTTAACTACAATGAGCAGTTCTTC.

With respect to this clonotype: This could be a read error, since a much larger clone is one nucleotide away. The V and J genes are TRBV7-9 and TRBJ1-5, with 8 bases fitting TRBD1. Per the germline V gene, CDR1 is SEHNR and CDR2 is FQNEAQ (reference sequence). The CDR3 is made up of 16 amino acids. V lost 1 base and J lost 7; bases outside the gene matches: 9. For the CDR3, the DNA is TGTGCCAGCAGCTTAGTTGGGACAGGCTGGGAACAGCCCCAGCATTTT. Its protein product is CASSLVGTGWEQPQHF.

The CDR3 DNA reads TGTGCCAGCAGCTTTCCGGGTACGAGTCAAGAGACCCAGTACTTC. The encoded protein is CASSFPGTSQETQYF. This chain joins TRBV7-9 and TRBJ2-5; the D is unclear. Germline V gene data show CDR1 as SEHNR and CDR2 as FQNEAQ (reference sequence). There are 15 residues in the CDR3. Trimming left V 3 bases short and J 2 bases short, with 13 bases between.

With regard to this clonotype: This CDR3 is missing its conserved last phenylalanine or tryptophan, likely due to a read error. This chain's CDR3 is CAWTAPGQSYEQYL. The CDR3 DNA reads as TGTGCCTGGACTGCTCCGGGACAGTCCTACGAGCAGTACCTC. The rearrangement joins TRBV30 to TRBJ2-7; 7 bases are shared with TRBD1. V trimming: 4 bases; J trimming: 1 base; junction bases outside the gene matches: 7. The germline CDR1 and CDR2 sequences are GTSNPN and SVGIG (reference sequence). The CDR3 totals 14 residues.

With respect to this clonotype: One base away lies a much larger clone, so this may be a sequencing read error. The conserved phenylalanine or tryptophan normally closing the CDR3 is absent here, so this likely arose from a read error. V gene TRBV7-9 combines with J gene TRBJ1-1; D may be TRBD1 (5 bases). Trimming removed 5 bases from V and 5 bases from J, with 12 bases in between. Germline assignment: CDR1 SEHNR and CDR2 FQNEAQ (reference sequence). The CDR3 has 13 amino acids. The CDR3 DNA follows: TGTGCCAGCAGCCCAGGCAGGGCTACTGAAGCTTTCCTT. This codes for CASSPGRATEAFL.

With regard to this clonotype: Being one base from a much bigger clone, this may be a read error. The chain joins TRBV6-2 or TRBV6-3 to TRBJ2-3; D is ambiguous. There are 14 residues in the CDR3. Looked up from germline, CDR1 is MNHEY and CDR2 is SVGEGT. The CDR3 DNA is TGTGCCAGCAGTCACTCGACGGTGACAGATACGCAGTATTTT. This translates into CASSHSTVTDTQYF.

For this clonotype: One end of the junction does not line up with germline, which may come from a read error. The rearrangement links TRBV5-1 to TRBJ2-7; D might be TRBD1 (5 bases). The germline V gene encodes CDR1 SGHRS and CDR2 YFSETQ. CDR3 size: 12 residues. This chain's CDR3 is CPSSLAGYEQYF. The DNA for the CDR3 is TGCCCCAGCAGCTTGGCAGGGTACGAGCAGTACTTC.

This clonotype was counted a single time. The rearrangement uses TRBV19 and TRBJ2-7; 7 bases line up with TRBD1. The CDR3 is 15 residues long. V was pared by 4 bases and J by 3 bases, with 9 bases of the junction left unmatched. Germline loops: CDR1 LNHDA, CDR2 SQIVND (reference sequence). Here the CDR3 DNA reads TGTGCCAGTAGTACTAGGACAGGTTTAAACTACGAGCAGTACTTC. It is translated as CASSTRTGLNYEQYF.

This clonotype was detected many times. The chain has TRBV5-1 and TRBJ2-7; 8 bases map to TRBD1. The CDR3 has 15 residues. The J segment lost 4 bases and the V segment lost 3 bases, leaving 9 bases of the junction unmatched. Looked up from germline, CDR1 is SGHRS and CDR2 is YFSETQ. CDR3 in DNA: TGCGCCAGCAGCTCCGGACAGGGATTGTTATACGAGCAGTACTTC. It codes for CASSSGQGLLYEQYF.

This clonotype was detected ten times or more. The junction and the germline gene differ at one end; a read error may be behind it. This chain links TRBV28 with TRBJ2-1; 7 bases line up with TRBD2. CDR1 is MDHEN, CDR2 SYDVKM, per germline. The CDR3 totals 16 residues. The CDR3 region is CASCFPAGAGLNEQFF. The CDR3 coding sequence is TGTGCCAGCTGTTTCCCCGCGGGAGCCGGCCTTAATGAGCAGTTCTTC.

This clonotype has ten or more counts. CDR3 in amino acids: CSARVAGNTIYF. The CDR3 bases are TGCAGTGCTAGAGTAGCTGGAAACACCATATATTTT. This chain links TRBV20-1 with TRBJ1-3; the D is unclear. Trimming removed 1 base from V and 2 bases from J, with 3 bases in between. Germline V gives CDR1 DFQATT, CDR2 SNEGSKA (reference sequence). This CDR3 comprises 12 residues.

The chain is built from TRBV6-1 and TRBJ2-7; D unresolved. The V and J ends lost 6 bases and 2 bases respectively, with 11 bases between them. The CDR3 is 13 residues long. The germline gives CDR1 MNHNS, CDR2 SASEGT. The CDR3 nucleotides are TGTGCCAGCAGATCCGGGTCCCCCTACGAGCAGTACTTC. This sequence encodes CASRSGSPYEQYF.

The V and J genes are TRBV6-6 and TRBJ1-5, with unresolved D. In germline, CDR1 is MNHNY, CDR2 SVGAGI (reference sequence). The CDR3 length is 16 residues. V was cut by 7 bases and J by 3 bases, with 19 bases left in between. CDR3 bases: TGTGCCAGCACCACCGCCAAGCGGGCTCCCAATCAGCCCCAGCATTTT. It translates to CASTTAKRAPNQPQHF.

The J gene is TRBJ1-2, the V gene TRBV30; D gene uncertain. This CDR3 has 12 amino acids. V shed 2 bases and J shed 4 bases, with 8 bases lying between them. Germline loops: CDR1 GTSNPN, CDR2 SVGIG (reference sequence). CDR3 in amino acids: CAWSPKTYGYTF. As DNA, the CDR3 is TGTGCCTGGAGTCCAAAGACCTATGGCTACACCTTC.

This clonotype has ten or more counts. The chain recombines TRBV29-1 with TRBJ1-1; D not resolved. V was pared by 6 bases and J by 0 bases, with 5 bases between. CDR3 size: 11 residues. CDR1 is SQVTM, CDR2 ANQGSEA, per germline. Here the CDR3 DNA reads TGCAGCGTCATAGTGAACACTGAAGCTTTCTTT. Residues: CSVIVNTEAFF.

The V gene is TRBV6-2 or TRBV6-3, the J gene TRBJ2-3; 8 positions agree with TRBD1. V trimming: 8 bases; J trimming: 2 bases; junction bases outside the gene matches: 9. The V gene's germline CDR1 is MNHEY and CDR2 SVGEGT. The CDR3 runs to 15 residues. Here the CDR3 reads CASSRGDRTTDTQYF. The CDR3 bases are TGTGCCAGCTCCAGAGGGGACAGGACCACAGATACGCAGTATTTT.

This clonotype was seen a few times. This chain connects TRBV14 to TRBJ2-1; 8 bases line up with TRBD2. With 2 bases clipped from V and 9 bases from J, the junction kept 6 bases outside the gene matches. The germline gives CDR1 SGHDN, CDR2 FVKESK. This CDR3 comprises 14 residues. In DNA, the CDR3 is TGTGCCAGCAGCCAACGGGGACTAGAAGCTGAGCAGTTCTTC. It translates to CASSQRGLEAEQFF.

Worth noting for this clonotype: At one boundary the junction diverges from the germline segment, which might be a read error. The chain couples TRBV14 to TRBJ1-3; TRBD1 might be the D (5 bases). This CDR3 has 15 amino acids. The V gene's germline CDR1 is SGHDN and CDR2 FVKESK. The CDR3 DNA reads as TGTGCCAGCAGCCCCCTGGGGGGGACTGGAAGCACCATGTATTTT. It yields the protein CASSPLGGTGSTMYF.

The chain carries TRBV29-1 and TRBJ1-2; no firm D call. Trimming took 4 bases from V and 8 from J, leaving 11 bases between them. The CDR3 totals 11 residues. Germline V gene sequence: CDR1 SQVTM, CDR2 ANQGSEA. Written as DNA, the CDR3 is TGCAGCGTTGTTTCAGGATCCGGCTACACCTTC. It yields the protein CSVVSGSGYTF.

Turning to this clonotype: A read error may explain this, as a much larger clone is one base away. The chain carries TRBV7-9 and TRBJ2-7; D might be TRBD1 or TRBD2, each matching 6 bases. This CDR3 has 14 amino acids. The germline CDR1 and CDR2 sequences are SEHNR and FQNEAQ (reference sequence). The CDR3 reads CASTLTYLEGEQCF. As DNA, the CDR3 is TGTGCCAGCACCCTCACCTACTTGGAGGGGGAGCAGTGCTTC.

To note about this clonotype: A much larger clone sits a single nucleotide away, making a read error possible. CDR3 region: CSTGTEITDTQYF. DNA for the CDR3: TGCAGCACGGGGACAGAGATCACAGATACGCAGTATTTT. The chain carries TRBV29-1 and TRBJ2-3, with 7 nucleotides matching TRBD1. Trimming took 8 bases from V and 2 from J; bases not matched to a gene: 7. CDR3 length equals 13 residues. Germline CDR1 and CDR2: SQVTM and ANQGSEA.

Remarks on this clonotype: This sequence may be a read error, since a much larger clone differs from it by one base. The rearrangement uses TRBV6-5 and TRBJ2-3; D is ambiguous. The CDR3 runs to 15 residues. Germline V lookup: CDR1 MNHEY, CDR2 SVGAGI. The V end lost 2 bases, the J end lost 2 bases, and 11 bases lay between the germline ends. This CDR3 is CASSYGERSTDTQYF. CDR3 nucleotide sequence: TGTGCCAGCAGTTACGGCGAGAGGTCCACAGATACGCAGTATTTT.

This clonotype was found a few times. The J gene is TRBJ1-1, the V gene TRBV4-3, with a possible D match to TRBD1 (6 bases). Trimming removed 0 bases from V and 3 bases from J, with 11 bases in between. Germline CDR1 is LGHNA and CDR2 is YSLEER. CDR3 length: 15 amino acids. The CDR3 here is CASSQEQGAYTEAFF. The CDR3 region has the DNA TGCGCCAGCAGCCAAGAACAGGGTGCGTACACTGAAGCTTTCTTT.

This clonotype was counted between two and nine times. DNA for the CDR3: TGTGCCAGCAGCTCATGGACTAGCGGGAAGTACGAGCAGTACTTC. Translating gives CASSSWTSGKYEQYF. The chain joins TRBV28 to TRBJ2-7; 12 nucleotides match TRBD2. There are 15 residues in the CDR3. The V gene's germline CDR1 is MDHEN and CDR2 SYDVKM. V gave up 6 bases and J gave up 4 bases; unmatched junction bases: 7.

This clonotype was counted at least ten times. The chain links TRBV2 to TRBJ2-1; TRBD1 aligns across 9 bases. V was clipped by 10 bases and J by 5 bases; unmatched bases: 3. The length of the CDR3 is 12 residues. The V gene's germline CDR1 is SNHLY and CDR2 FYNNEI. This chain's CDR3 is CAKRTGDNEQFF. The CDR3 DNA reads TGTGCCAAGCGGACAGGGGACAATGAGCAGTTCTTC.